This T cell receptor (beta chain) was profiled in a study of control samples from healthy donors and cancer patients. Generated by immunoSEQ multiplex PCR, the TCRdb table keeps only in-frame clones and is missing some. This repertoire shows roughly 100,000 clones, around 88% found once; its top ten account for roughly 19%. Germline V gene data show CDR1 as SGHKS and CDR2 as YYEKEE (reference sequence). The germline V and J ends were trimmed by 0 bases and 6 bases, with 6 bases remaining between them. The CDR3 is 12 residues long. Source material: PBMCs. This clonotype originated in a man aged 60-69 years with lung cancer. The chain joins TRBV5-5 to TRBJ1-1; the D is unclear. CDR3 coding DNA: TGTGCCAGCAGCTTGGGTTTGGCTGAAGCTTTCTTT. Translation gives CASSLGLAEAFF. The full variable domain, rest sourced from reference TRBV5-5 and TRBJ1-1, is DAGVTQSPTHLIKTRGQQVTLRCSPISGHKSVSWYQQVLGQGPQFIFQYYEKEERGRGNFPDRFSARQFPNYSSELNVNALLLGDSALYLCASSLGLAEAFFGQGTRLTVV.